This TCR beta chain originates from a study of OX40 agonist ivuxolimab in advanced cancers. Study information: Cancers in dose escalation were hepatocellular, melanoma, renal cell and head and neck. Study conclusions and caveats: Averaging showed that CD8+ T cells had more expanded clones than CD4+ did. Certain nonresponding patients likewise had low normalized T-cell clonal expansion.

Germline lookup yields CDR1 MNHNY and CDR2 SVGAGI (reference sequence). The V and J ends lost 0 bases and 0 bases, in that order; junction bases with no gene match: 0. The CDR3 sequence is 16 residues long. As for this clone: Its cognate antigen is unknown.

Method: immunoSEQ multiplex PCR; TCRdb's copy keeps in-frame clones and lacks some. The sample includes 130,000 or so clones, 75% to 95% of them seen just once. The TCR was taken from an adult with an advanced solid tumor such as melanoma, head and neck, liver or kidney cancer. V usage is TRBV6-6 and J usage is TRBJ2-3, with 10 bases fitting TRBD2. Sequences were derived from CD4+ or CD8+ T cells sorted from blood, sampled in a trial of the OX40 agonist ivuxolimab. For the CDR3, the DNA is TGTGCCAGCAGTTACTCACTAGCGGGGAGCACAGATACGCAGTATTTT. Protein sequence: CASSYSLAGSTDTQYF.